The rows below give T cell receptor beta chains drawn from one sample of a study of beta chain features in type 1 diabetes. Clones were read by immunoSEQ multiplex PCR, and TCRdb kept only the in-frame ones, dropping some. Here the sample spans approximately 17,000 clones, 70% being singletons. Material for sequencing was stem cell memory CD4+ T cells from blood. These receptors were taken from a man under 40 with type 1 diabetes. The conserved cysteine and the conserved F or W are not part of the CDR3 here. Clone sizes are given selectively: once, few, many, or a class where the clone is expanded.

size: NA; J: TRBJ2-1; V: TRBV5-1; CDR3: ASSVTGGESDEQF
size: NA; J: TRBJ1-2; V: TRBV5-6; CDR3: ASSLRPGPANYGYT
size: NA; J: TRBJ2-5; V: TRBV5-1; CDR3: ASSSLGGAEETQY
size: NA; J: TRBJ2-3; V: TRBV9; CDR3: ASSVSPHTDTQY
size: NA; J: TRBJ2-3; V: TRBV10-3; CDR3: AISGTSGTTDTQY
size: once; J: TRBJ2-3; V: TRBV7-8; CDR3: ASSTGLAGTDTQY
size: NA; J: TRBJ1-3; V: TRBV30; CDR3: AWSTGYSSGNTIY
size: NA; J: TRBJ1-1; V: TRBV7-9; CDR3: ASSDSQGVDTEAF
size: NA; J: TRBJ2-1; V: TRBV21-1; CDR3: ASSKGAVYNEQF
size: few; J: TRBJ2-7; V: TRBV5-1; CDR3: ASGIISGVEQY
size: NA; J: TRBJ1-6; V: TRBV5-1; CDR3: ASSSTGGDSPLH
size: few; J: TRBJ1-5; V: TRBV7-9; CDR3: ASSLVGGNQPQH
size: NA; J: TRBJ1-2; V: TRBV4-3; CDR3: ASSQDVTGTELLRGYT
size: once; J: TRBJ2-3; V: TRBV11-3; CDR3: ASSLGYRFAGGDTDTQY
size: NA; J: TRBJ1-4; V: TRBV19; CDR3: ASSMGQGNEKLF
size: few; J: NA; V: TRBV27; CDR3: ASSQLKRDFYNSYEQY